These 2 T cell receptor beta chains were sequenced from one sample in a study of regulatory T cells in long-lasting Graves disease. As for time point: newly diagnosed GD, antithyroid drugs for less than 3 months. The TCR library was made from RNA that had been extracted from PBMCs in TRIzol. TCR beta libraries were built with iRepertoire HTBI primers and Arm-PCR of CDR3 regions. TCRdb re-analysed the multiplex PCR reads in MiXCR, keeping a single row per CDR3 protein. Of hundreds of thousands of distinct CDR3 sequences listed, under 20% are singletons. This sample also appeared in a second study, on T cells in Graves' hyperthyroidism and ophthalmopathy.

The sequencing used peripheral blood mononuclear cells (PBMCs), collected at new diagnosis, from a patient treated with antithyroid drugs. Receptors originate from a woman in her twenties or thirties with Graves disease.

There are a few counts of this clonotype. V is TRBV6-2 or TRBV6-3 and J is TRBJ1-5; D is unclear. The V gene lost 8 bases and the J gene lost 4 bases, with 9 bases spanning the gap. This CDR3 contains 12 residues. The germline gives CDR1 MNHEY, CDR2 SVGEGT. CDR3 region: CASSVRNQPQHF. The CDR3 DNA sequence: TGTGCCAGCTCTGTACGGAATCAGCCCCAGCATTTT.

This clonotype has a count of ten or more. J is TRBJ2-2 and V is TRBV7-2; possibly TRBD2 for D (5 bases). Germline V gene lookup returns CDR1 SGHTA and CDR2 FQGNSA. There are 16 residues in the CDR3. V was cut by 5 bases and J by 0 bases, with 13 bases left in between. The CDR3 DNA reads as TGTGCCAGCAGCATGCGCAGCGGTTCGAACACCGGGGAGCTGTTTTTT. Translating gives CASSMRSGSNTGELFF.